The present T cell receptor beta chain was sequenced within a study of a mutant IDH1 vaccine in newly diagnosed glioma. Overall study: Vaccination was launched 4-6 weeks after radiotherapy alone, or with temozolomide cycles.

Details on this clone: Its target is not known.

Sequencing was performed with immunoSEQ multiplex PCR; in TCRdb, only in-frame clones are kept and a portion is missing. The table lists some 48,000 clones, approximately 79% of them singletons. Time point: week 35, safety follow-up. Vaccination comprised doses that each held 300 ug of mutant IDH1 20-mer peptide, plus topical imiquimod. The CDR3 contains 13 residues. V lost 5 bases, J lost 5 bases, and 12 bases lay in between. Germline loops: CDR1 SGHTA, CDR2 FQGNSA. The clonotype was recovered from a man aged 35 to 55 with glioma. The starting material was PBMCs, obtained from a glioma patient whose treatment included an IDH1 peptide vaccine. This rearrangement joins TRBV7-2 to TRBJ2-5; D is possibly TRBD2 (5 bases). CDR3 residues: CASSPRRGETQYF. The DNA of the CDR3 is TGTGCCAGCAGCCCAAGGAGAGGGGAGACCCAGTACTTC.